Each of the 19 T cell receptor beta chains below was sequenced from the same sample in a study of blood T cell repertoires in COVID-19. Here immunoSEQ multiplex PCR was the method, and the copy in TCRdb shows in-frame clones only, minus some. The profile shows some 270,000 clones, roughly 86% of them singletons. Specimen: peripheral blood. The receptor source for this set is a man aged 40-50 years with active or convalescent COVID-19.

V and J are TRBV5-1 and TRBJ1-1; maybe TRBD1 (5 bases). V was pared by 4 bases and J by 0 bases, with 19 bases between. The CDR3 length is 17 residues. Germline values: CDR1 SGHRS, CDR2 YFSETQ. The DNA for the CDR3 is TGCGCCAGCAGCCTAACAGCGGGGGGAAGGGTGAACACTGAAGCTTTCTTT. Its translation: CASSLTAGGRVNTEAFF.

V gene TRBV15 combines with J gene TRBJ1-1; 7 bases agree with TRBD1. The CDR3 runs 13 residues. CDR1 and CDR2 from the germline V gene are LNHNV and YYDKDF (reference sequence). Trimming at V came to 5 bases and at J to 2 bases, leaving 2 bases not matched to a gene. DNA of the CDR3: TGTGCCACCAGCGGACAGGTTAACACTGAAGCTTTCTTT. This gives the protein CATSGQVNTEAFF. The complete variable domain, with remaining parts taken from reference TRBV15 and TRBJ1-1, reads DAMVIQNPRYQVTQFGKPVTLSCSQTLNHNVMYWYQQKSSQAPKLLFHYYDKDFNNEADTPDNFQSRRPNTSFCFLDIRSPGLGDTAMYLCATSGQVNTEAFFGQGTRLTVV.

The chain couples TRBV25-1 to TRBJ1-4, with a tentative D call TRBD1 (5 bases). Germline CDR1 reads MGHDK; CDR2 reads SYGVNS. Trimming shortened V by 3 bases and J by 5 bases, and 13 bases separated the two germline ends. The CDR3 length is 15 residues. CDR3 protein: CASSEPGLRNEKLFF. In nucleotides, the CDR3 is TGTGCCAGCAGTGAGCCGGGACTTCGGAATGAAAAACTGTTTTTT.

The chain uses TRBV9 and TRBJ2-1; 13 bases are shared with TRBD2. This CDR3 is built from 17 residues. V shed 4 bases and J 2 bases; nucleotides not matched to a gene: 6. Germline CDR1 and CDR2: SGDLS and YYNGEE. The DNA for the CDR3 is TGTGCCAGCAGCCCCAGGACTAGCGGGAGTACCTACAATGAGCAGTTCTTC. Translated, it gives CASSPRTSGSTYNEQFF. Filled out from reference TRBV9 and TRBJ2-1, the complete variable domain reads DSGVTQTPKHLITATGQRVTLRCSPRSGDLSVYWYQQSLDQGLQFLIQYYNGEERAKGNILERFSAQQFPDLHSELNLSSLELGDSALYFCASSPRTSGSTYNEQFFGPGTRLTVL.

V is TRBV29-1 and J is TRBJ2-5, with TRBD2 matching 8 bases. Germline V gene data show CDR1 as SQVTM and CDR2 as ANQGSEA. V was clipped by 8 bases and J by 5 bases; unmatched bases: 16. The CDR3 spans 15 residues. CDR3 sequence: CSLRAIGGGWETQYF. CDR3 DNA: TGCAGCCTTAGAGCGATTGGCGGGGGGTGGGAGACCCAGTACTTC.

The chain's CDR3 is CASSLAITGAPSNTEAFF. The CDR3, as DNA: TGCGCCAGCAGCTTGGCTATTACAGGGGCACCTTCGAACACTGAAGCTTTCTTT. This sequence joins TRBV5-1 and TRBJ1-1, with 7 bases identical to TRBD1. V lost 0 bases to trimming and J lost 1 base; unmatched junction nucleotides: 12. The CDR3 length is 18 residues. From germline, CDR1 is SGHRS and CDR2 YFSETQ. Combining the CDR3 with reference TRBV5-1 and TRBJ1-1 gives the whole variable domain KAGVTQTPRYLIKTRGQQVTLSCSPISGHRSVSWYQQTPGQGLQFLFEYFSETQRNKGNFPGRFSGRQFSNSRSEMNVSTLELGDSALYLCASSLAITGAPSNTEAFFGQGTRLTVV.

The chain is built from TRBV13 and TRBJ1-1; D ambiguous. V was pared by 5 bases and J by 3 bases, with 13 bases between. Germline values: CDR1 PRHDT, CDR2 FYEKMQ (reference sequence). The CDR3 covers 14 residues. The CDR3 region is CASSPRPGHTEAFF. In DNA form, the CDR3 reads TGTGCCAGCAGCCCCCGTCCGGGTCACACTGAAGCTTTCTTT.

This clone showed up just once. V usage is TRBV3-1 (or the pseudogene TRBV3-2) and J usage is TRBJ1-1; 7 positions agree with TRBD1. The CDR3 is made up of 15 amino acids. With 4 bases clipped from V and 1 base from J, the junction kept 6 bases outside the gene matches. The germline gives CDR1 LGHDT, CDR2 YNNKEL (reference sequence). The DNA of the CDR3 is TGTGCCAGCAGCCCCGACAGGGACCCGAACACTGAAGCTTTCTTT. It is translated as CASSPDRDPNTEAFF.

The V and J genes are TRBV19 and TRBJ1-5; unclear D gene. This CDR3 spans 15 amino acids. Germline V lookup: CDR1 LNHDA, CDR2 SQIVND (reference sequence). Trimming took 5 bases from V and 3 from J, leaving 14 bases between them. This CDR3 is CASSPRGSDNQPQHF. CDR3 sequence (DNA): TGTGCCAGTAGTCCCCGAGGGTCAGACAATCAGCCCCAGCATTTT.

The rearrangement uses TRBV10-1 and TRBJ2-2, with D maybe TRBD2 (6 bases). Germline CDR1 and CDR2: WNHNN and SYGVQD (reference sequence). The CDR3 has 15 amino acids. Trimming took 4 bases from V and 0 from J, leaving 9 bases between them. The CDR3 DNA follows: TGCGCCAGCAGTGCCGGGACTTCGAACACCGGGGAGCTGTTTTTT. It translates to CASSAGTSNTGELFF.

This clone was found a few times. This chain uses TRBV27 with TRBJ2-1, with TRBD2 identical over 7 bases. Germline CDR1 MNHEY, CDR2 SMNVEV (reference sequence). The CDR3 extends over 15 amino acids. Unmatched junction bases numbered 13, after V lost 5 bases and J lost 9 bases. The CDR3 reads CASSPRGAGWPEQFF. The CDR3 DNA follows: TGTGCCAGCAGTCCCCGAGGAGCGGGATGGCCTGAGCAGTTCTTC.

The chain carries TRBV24-1 and TRBJ1-2; D perhaps matches TRBD1 (6 bases). The V and J ends lost 3 bases and 0 bases respectively, with 7 bases between them. The germline CDR1 and CDR2 sequences are KGHDR and SFDVKD. CDR3 length equals 14 residues. The CDR3 here is CATSDRDTNYGYTF. CDR3 nucleotides: TGTGCCACCAGTGATCGGGACACTAACTATGGCTACACCTTC.

The chain recombines TRBV5-1 with TRBJ2-3; the D gene is possibly TRBD2 (6 bases). Germline values: CDR1 SGHRS, CDR2 YFSETQ. The CDR3 loop spans 14 amino acids. With 7 bases removed from V and 1 base from J, the gap between germline ends came to 13 bases. In nucleotides, the CDR3 is TGCGCCAGCGGAGCGGGCGGGGGCACAGATACGCAGTATTTT. Its protein product is CASGAGGGTDTQYF.

The gene calls are TRBV10-3 and TRBJ2-2; D ambiguous. In germline, CDR1 is ENHRY, CDR2 SYGVKD. CDR3 length: 11 amino acids. Between the trimmed V and J ends, which lost 6 bases and 4 bases, there was a span of 3 bases. As DNA, the CDR3 is TGTGCCATCAGACTCACCGGGGAGCTGTTTTTT. Translating gives CAIRLTGELFF.

This chain links TRBV7-2 with TRBJ2-7, with 8 bases aligning to TRBD1. The V gene end was trimmed by 3 bases and the J gene end by 0 bases; junction bases not matched to a gene: 4. CDR1 SGHTA and CDR2 FQGNSA come from the germline V gene. This CDR3 spans 15 amino acids. The DNA for the CDR3 is TGTGCCAGCAGCTTCGGACAGGGAGCCTCCTACGAGCAGTACTTC. Encoded protein: CASSFGQGASYEQYF.

The chain recombines TRBV6-5 with TRBJ1-2, with D tentatively TRBD1 (6 bases). The CDR3 consists of 15 residues. V lost 4 bases, J lost 0 bases, and 12 bases lay in between. Germline loops: CDR1 MNHEY, CDR2 SVGAGI. The CDR3 here is CASSFSQGSNYGYTF. CDR3 in DNA: TGTGCCAGCAGTTTCTCACAGGGTTCTAACTATGGCTACACCTTC.

The chain carries TRBV19 and TRBJ1-2; D not certain. Trimming shortened V by 3 bases and J by 2 bases, and 10 bases separated the two germline ends. The CDR3 runs 14 residues. Germline V gene data show CDR1 as LNHDA and CDR2 as SQIVND (reference sequence). The CDR3 is CASSIRYENYGYTF. The CDR3 bases are TGTGCCAGTAGTATCCGGTATGAGAACTATGGCTACACCTTC. Full variable domain (rest looked up from reference TRBV19 and TRBJ1-2): DGGITQSPKYLFRKEGQNVTLSCEQNLNHDAMYWYRQDPGQGLRLIYYSQIVNDFQKGDIAEGYSVSREKKESFPLTVTSAQKNPTAFYLCASSIRYENYGYTFGSGTRLTVV.

This clone turned up a few times. The chain employs TRBV5-1 and TRBJ2-7, with D perhaps TRBD1 (5 bases). The V gene's germline CDR1 is SGHRS and CDR2 YFSETQ. This CDR3 is 13 amino acids long. Trimming removed 2 bases at V and 5 bases at J, with 11 bases between. CDR3 amino acids: CASSFGQGNEQYF. The CDR3 nucleotides are TGCGCCAGCAGCTTTGGGCAGGGCAACGAGCAGTACTTC. Full variable domain (remainder filled in from reference TRBV5-1 and TRBJ2-7): KAGVTQTPRYLIKTRGQQVTLSCSPISGHRSVSWYQQTPGQGLQFLFEYFSETQRNKGNFPGRFSGRQFSNSRSEMNVSTLELGDSALYLCASSFGQGNEQYFGPGTRLTVT.

The chain carries TRBV5-1 and TRBJ2-1, with 9 bases fitting TRBD2. The junction had 5 bases not matched to a gene; V was cut back by 1 base and J by 6 bases. The CDR3 length is 15 residues. CDR1 SGHRS and CDR2 YFSETQ come from the germline V gene. CDR3 residues: CASSLIAGATNEQFF. CDR3 coding DNA: TGCGCCAGCAGCTTGATAGCGGGAGCTACCAATGAGCAGTTCTTC.